This entry describes one TCR beta chain. Per germline, CDR1 SGHAT and CDR2 FQNNGV. The V gene end was trimmed by 5 bases and the J gene end by 3 bases; junction bases not matched to a gene: 9. The CDR3 has 16 residues. The sample is drawn from a study of patients and donors after allogeneic stem cell transplantation. TCRdb recomputed calls from the RT-PCR reads with MiXCR, one row per CDR3 protein. The profile shows about 400,000 distinct CDR3 sequences, 16% of them singletons. The source of this sequence is a human donor who was either an allogeneic HSCT recipient or a stem cell or donor lymphocyte infusion donor (not recorded which). It is not recorded whose cells these are; they may come from a transplant donor. The sequenced sample was blood, either unsorted or a sorted T cell fraction (not recorded which). The chain links TRBV11-2 to TRBJ2-1; TRBD2 aligns across 8 bases. CDR3 in amino acids: CASSHRLALGYNEQFF. CDR3 nucleotides: TGTGCCAGCAGCCACCGACTAGCGTTAGGCTACAATGAGCAGTTCTTC.